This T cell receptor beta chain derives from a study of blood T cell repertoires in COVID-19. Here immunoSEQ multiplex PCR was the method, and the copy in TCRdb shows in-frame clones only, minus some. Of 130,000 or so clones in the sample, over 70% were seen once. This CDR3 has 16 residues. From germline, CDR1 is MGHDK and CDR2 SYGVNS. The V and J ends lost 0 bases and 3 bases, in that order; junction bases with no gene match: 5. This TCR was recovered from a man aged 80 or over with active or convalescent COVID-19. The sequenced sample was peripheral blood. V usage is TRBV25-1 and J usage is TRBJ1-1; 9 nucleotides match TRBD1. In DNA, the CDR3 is TGTGCCAGCAGTGAATATAAGACAGGGGGGGACACTGAAGCTTTCTTT. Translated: CASSEYKTGGDTEAFF.